One and the same sample provided the 23 T cell receptor beta chains below, sequenced in a study of spatial heterogeneity in lung cancer (dated by TCRdb to about 2019). Read against the paper, the sample's time point label means: sample taken at primary tumor resection. Whole RNA extracted from tumor and nontumor lung tissue, or from cryopreserved PBMC samples, was used for TCR sequencing without cell sorting. Libraries came from 5' RACE. This sample was sequenced with a NextSeq 500. TCRdb applied fastp at Q25 and MiXCR to the public reads, then kept only in-frame beta chains. One record per CDR3 amino acid sequence lists the most common genes and DNA. For this sample the table gives 50,000 to 55,000 distinct CDR3 sequences, of which less than 8.5% were detected only once. The ten largest account for approximately 2.6% of the sample. This material consisted of PBMCs, taken at surgery. The receptors derive from a female donor with early-stage non-small cell lung cancer.

This clonotype was seen only a few times. The CDR3 coding sequence is TGCGCCAGCAGCTTGTCTGGATTGGGGGCATACAATGAGCAGTTCTTC. Its translation is CASSLSGLGAYNEQFF. The chain links TRBV5-1 to TRBJ2-1, with a tentative D call TRBD1 (6 bases). Trimming stripped 1 base from V and 4 bases from J, with 15 bases between. Germline CDR1 and CDR2: SGHRS and YFSETQ. The CDR3 extends over 16 amino acids.

V is TRBV20-1 and J is TRBJ1-2, with no clear D. Trimming took 0 bases from V and 7 from J, leaving 12 bases between them. From germline, CDR1 is DFQATT and CDR2 SNEGSKA (reference sequence). This CDR3 is 13 amino acids long. The CDR3 reads CSARDIQGIGYTF. For the CDR3, the DNA is TGCAGTGCTAGAGATATTCAAGGGATTGGCTACACCTTC.

This clonotype came up a few times. The genes are TRBV5-6 and TRBJ2-2, with unresolved D. V was pared by 5 bases and J by 1 base, with 9 bases between. Germline V gives CDR1 SGHDT, CDR2 YYEEEE. The CDR3 sequence is 14 residues long. This CDR3 is CASRVPGNTGELFF. The CDR3 region has the DNA TGTGCCAGCAGAGTACCGGGGAACACCGGGGAGCTGTTTTTT.

This rearrangement joins TRBV7-2 to TRBJ2-1; TRBD2 matches 12 bases. The J segment lost 8 bases and the V segment lost 4 bases, leaving 6 bases of the junction unmatched. The CDR3 covers 15 residues. CDR1 and CDR2 (germline): SGHTA, FQGNSA. CDR3 in amino acids: CASSSLAGGLYEQFF. The DNA for the CDR3 is TGTGCCAGCAGCTCTCTAGCGGGGGGGTTATATGAGCAGTTCTTC.

Many counts were recorded for this clonotype. J is TRBJ1-6 and V is TRBV20-1, with D possibly matching TRBD1 (5 bases). Germline-derived CDR1 and CDR2 are DFQATT and SNEGSKA (reference sequence). The CDR3 sequence is 10 residues long. As DNA, the CDR3 is TGCAGCGCATACTGGGGGTTACTCCACTTT. Its protein is CSAYWGLLHF.

The chain recombines TRBV6-5 with TRBJ2-5, with no clear D. Germline values: CDR1 MNHEY, CDR2 SVGAGI. V was trimmed by 0 bases and J by 2 bases, leaving 7 bases between them. The length of the CDR3 is 14 residues. DNA for the CDR3: TGTGCCAGCAGTTACTCGGGGATGCAAGAGACCCAGTACTTC. Translating it yields CASSYSGMQETQYF.

This clonotype was counted between two and nine times. The chain combines TRBV6-2 or TRBV6-3 with TRBJ2-2; 9 bases match TRBD1. The CDR3 has 14 amino acids. V was clipped by 6 bases and J by 9 bases; unmatched bases: 8. Germline-derived CDR1 and CDR2 are MNHEY and SVGEGT. CDR3 coding DNA: TGTGCCAGCAGGCTAGGACAGGGGAGGAGGGAGCTGTTTTTT. Protein: CASRLGQGRRELFF.

The CDR3 loop reads CASSPTLNTEAFF. The DNA of the CDR3 is TGTGCCAGCTCACCGACACTGAACACTGAAGCTTTCTTT. The V and J genes are TRBV18 and TRBJ1-1; D ambiguous. V lost 3 bases to trimming and J lost 0 bases, with 5 bases between them. This CDR3 has 13 residues. Germline CDR1 is KGHSH and CDR2 is LQKENI.

This clonotype was counted many times. The chain joins TRBV9 to TRBJ1-6; the match to TRBD1 covers 9 bases. V trimming: 3 bases; J trimming: 9 bases; junction bases outside the gene matches: 7. CDR3 length: 15 amino acids. Germline-derived CDR1 and CDR2 are SGDLS and YYNGEE. CDR3 nucleotide sequence: TGTGCCAGCAGCGCCACGGGACAGGGAGTTTCACCCCTCCACTTT. This sequence encodes CASSATGQGVSPLHF. The full variable domain, with the rest looked up from reference TRBV9 and TRBJ1-6, is DSGVTQTPKHLITATGQRVTLRCSPRSGDLSVYWYQQSLDQGLQFLIQYYNGEERAKGNILERFSAQQFPDLHSELNLSSLELGDSALYFCASSATGQGVSPLHFGNGTRLTVT.

J is TRBJ2-3 and V is TRBV12-3 or TRBV12-4, with 8 bases matching TRBD1. The CDR3 is made up of 14 amino acids. The V and J ends lost 6 bases and 5 bases, in that order; junction bases with no gene match: 7. DNA for the CDR3: TGTGCCAGCAGCCGACGGACAGGGCAAGATACGCAGTATTTT. Translating it yields CASSRRTGQDTQYF.

Many counts were recorded for this clonotype. This CDR3 reads CASSPGTNTYEQYF. The CDR3 region has the DNA TGTGCCAGCAGCCCCGGGACCAACACCTACGAGCAGTACTTC. This chain uses TRBV11-3 with TRBJ2-7; either TRBD1 or TRBD2 may fit D (5 bases each). The CDR3 extends over 14 amino acids. Germline loops: CDR1 SGHNT, CDR2 YENEEA. Trimming cost V 5 bases and J 2 bases, with 13 bases left between them.

J is TRBJ2-7 and V is TRBV9, with D possibly matching TRBD2 (5 bases). Trimming shortened V by 0 bases and J by 6 bases, and 16 bases separated the two germline ends. This CDR3 has 15 residues. CDR1 is SGDLS and CDR2 is YYNGEE in the germline V gene. In nucleotides, the CDR3 is TGTGCCAGCAGCGTAGGTGACGGGGTGGCACCCGAGCAGTACTTC. Protein: CASSVGDGVAPEQYF.

This clonotype was picked up a small number of times. This rearrangement joins TRBV29-1 to TRBJ1-2, with D possibly TRBD1 on 6 matching bases. This CDR3 region has 13 residues. Trimming cost V 2 bases and J 6 bases, with 13 bases left between them. Germline V gives CDR1 SQVTM, CDR2 ANQGSEA. CDR3 sequence: CSVELSGGHGYTF. For the CDR3, the DNA is TGCAGCGTTGAATTATCCGGGGGCCATGGCTACACCTTC.

This chain uses TRBV2 with TRBJ1-2, with D possibly matching TRBD1 (6 bases). This CDR3 has 16 amino acids. Germline values: CDR1 SNHLY, CDR2 FYNNEI. Trimming shortened V by 3 bases and J by 5 bases, and 19 bases separated the two germline ends. DNA of the CDR3: TGTGCCAGCAGTGACGGAACAGGGCATGCGATTTATGGCTACACCTTC. Translation gives CASSDGTGHAIYGYTF. Filled out from reference TRBV2 and TRBJ1-2, the complete variable domain reads EPEVTQTPSHQVTQMGQEVILRCVPISNHLYFYWYRQILGQKVEFLVSFYNNEISEKSEIFDDQFSVERPDGSNFTLKIRSTKLEDSAMYFCASSDGTGHAIYGYTFGSGTRLTVV.

This clonotype was recorded at least ten times. V and J are TRBV29-1 and TRBJ1-2; D is perhaps TRBD1 (6 bases). V lost 7 bases and J 8 bases, leaving 20 bases between the germline ends. CDR1 and CDR2 (germline): SQVTM, ANQGSEA. CDR3 length equals 13 residues. Written as DNA, the CDR3 is TGCAGCGCTAGGGGGGCCAGGGGCCGGGGCTACACCTTC. This encodes CSARGARGRGYTF.

This clonotype was detected only a few times. J is TRBJ2-1 and V is TRBV9; 10 bases are a match to TRBD2. This CDR3 is 14 amino acids long. Germline assignment: CDR1 SGDLS and CDR2 YYNGEE. The trim removed 5 bases at V and 5 bases at J, leaving 4 bases unmatched. The DNA of the CDR3 is TGTGCCAGCAGTATAGCGGGGGGCGACAATGAGCAGTTCTTC. Its translation is CASSIAGGDNEQFF.

This clonotype has just a few counts. This chain links TRBV6-5 with TRBJ2-2, with TRBD1 matching 7 bases. Trimming removed 0 bases from V and 4 bases from J; junction bases left unmatched: 5. Germline CDR1 is MNHEY and CDR2 is SVGAGI. CDR3 length: 16 residues. This CDR3 reads CASSYSSRGSTGELFF. CDR3 DNA sequence: TGTGCCAGCAGTTACTCGAGCAGGGGGTCCACCGGGGAGCTGTTTTTT.

This clonotype was found many times. The V and J genes are TRBV4-3 and TRBJ2-1, with no clear D. Germline assignment: CDR1 LGHNA and CDR2 YSLEER. CDR3 length equals 15 residues. The V end was cut by 4 bases, the J end by 0 bases, with 10 bases between. The DNA of the CDR3 is TGCGCCAGCAGCCTCTCCCCTAGCTCCTACAATGAGCAGTTCTTC. Translating it yields CASSLSPSSYNEQFF.

The chain employs TRBV7-2 and TRBJ2-3, with D unclear. The V end lost 5 bases, the J end lost 9 bases, and 12 bases lay between the germline ends. This CDR3 is 12 amino acids long. Germline lookup yields CDR1 SGHTA and CDR2 FQGNSA. CDR3 sequence: CASSPPEPTQYF. In DNA form, the CDR3 reads TGTGCCAGCAGCCCCCCCGAGCCAACGCAGTATTTT.

In this sample, this clonotype turned up many times. J is TRBJ1-6 and V is TRBV7-8, with D uncertain. V shed 1 base and J shed 3 bases, with 4 bases lying between them. Germline loops: CDR1 SGHVS, CDR2 FQNEAQ. CDR3 length equals 14 residues. The chain's CDR3 is CASSLGSYNSPLHF. The CDR3 bases are TGTGCCAGCAGCTTAGGAAGCTATAATTCACCCCTCCACTTT. The variable domain in full, completed from reference TRBV7-8 and TRBJ1-6, reads GAGVSQSPRYKVAKRGQDVALRCDPISGHVSLFWYQQALGQGPEFLTYFQNEAQLDKSGLPSDRFFAERPEGSVSTLKIQRTQQEDSAVYLCASSLGSYNSPLHFGNGTRLTVT.

This clonotype was recorded a few times. The chain carries TRBV20-1 and TRBJ2-3; 7 bases are shared with TRBD1. The CDR3 has 13 residues. With V trimmed by 6 bases and J by 3 bases, 6 bases remained unmatched. Germline CDR1 and CDR2: DFQATT and SNEGSKA (reference sequence). The CDR3 loop reads CSANRGWTDTQYF. CDR3 sequence (DNA): TGCAGTGCCAACAGGGGTTGGACAGATACGCAGTATTTT.

This clonotype has just a few counts. The CDR3 sequence is CASRQAGSTDTQYF. In DNA, the CDR3 is TGTGCCAGTAGGCAGGCAGGGAGCACAGATACGCAGTATTTT. The V call is TRBV19, the J call TRBJ2-3, with a weak D call TRBD1 (5 bases). V was trimmed by 6 bases and J by 0 bases, leaving 10 bases between them. CDR3 size: 14 residues. The germline V gene encodes CDR1 LNHDA and CDR2 SQIVND (reference sequence).

In its sample, this clonotype was seen a few times. Written as DNA, the CDR3 is TGTGCCAGCAGTTACGCGGGGAGATCTGGGGATGAGCAGTTCTTC. This codes for CASSYAGRSGDEQFF. This chain links TRBV6-5 with TRBJ2-1; tentatively, D is TRBD2 (6 bases). CDR1 is MNHEY and CDR2 is SVGAGI in the germline V gene. The ends were cut back, 2 bases at V and 8 bases at J, with 16 bases in the middle. The CDR3 length is 15 residues.